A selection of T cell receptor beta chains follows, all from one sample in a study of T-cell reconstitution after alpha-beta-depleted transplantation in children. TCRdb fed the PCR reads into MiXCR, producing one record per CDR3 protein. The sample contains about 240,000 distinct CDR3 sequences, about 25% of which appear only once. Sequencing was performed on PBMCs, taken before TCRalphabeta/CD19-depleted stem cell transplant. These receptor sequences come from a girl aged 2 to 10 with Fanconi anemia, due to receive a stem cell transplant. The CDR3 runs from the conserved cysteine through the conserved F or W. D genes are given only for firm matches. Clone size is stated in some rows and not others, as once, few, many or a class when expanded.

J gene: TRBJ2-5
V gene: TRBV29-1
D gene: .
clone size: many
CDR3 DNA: TGCAGCGCTATGACAGAGCGAGAGACCCAGTACTTC
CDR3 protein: CSAMTERETQYF

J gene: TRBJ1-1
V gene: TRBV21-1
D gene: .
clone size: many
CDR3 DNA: TGTGCCAGCAGCAAAGAAAGGGGACAGTTGAACACTGAAGCTTTCTTT
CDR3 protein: CASSKERGQLNTEAFF

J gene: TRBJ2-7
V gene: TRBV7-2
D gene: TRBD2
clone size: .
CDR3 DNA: TGTGCCAGCAGCCGAAGCGGGAGGGCCGTCTACGAGCAGTACTTC
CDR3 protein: CASSRSGRAVYEQYF

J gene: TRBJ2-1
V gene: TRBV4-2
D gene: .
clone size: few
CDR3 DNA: TGTGCCAGCAGCCAAGAAATGGTGACTAGAGCTTGGTACAATGAGCAGTTCTTC
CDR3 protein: CASSQEMVTRAWYNEQFF

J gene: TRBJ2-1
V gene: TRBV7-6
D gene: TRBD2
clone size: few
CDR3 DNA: TGTGCCAGCAGCCACGTGTATGGGACTAGCGGGAGGACCCAACTGGGGGAGCAGTTCTTC
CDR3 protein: CASSHVYGTSGRTQLGEQFF

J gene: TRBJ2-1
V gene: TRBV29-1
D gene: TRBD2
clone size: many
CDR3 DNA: TGCAGCGTGACTAGCGGGAAGGATGAGCAGTTCTTC
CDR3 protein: CSVTSGKDEQFF

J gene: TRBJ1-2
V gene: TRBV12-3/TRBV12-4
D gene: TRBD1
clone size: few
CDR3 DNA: TGTGCCAGCAGTCCCGGGGACAGCCGTTTAGCTAACTATGGCTACACCTTC
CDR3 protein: CASSPGDSRLANYGYTF

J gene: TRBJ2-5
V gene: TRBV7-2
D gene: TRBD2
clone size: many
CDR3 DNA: TGTGCCAGCAGCTTTCAGGCGGGGGGAGAGACCCAGTACTTC
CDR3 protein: CASSFQAGGETQYF

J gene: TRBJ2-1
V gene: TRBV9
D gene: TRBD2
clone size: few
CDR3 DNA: TGTGCCAGCAGCGCGTTGACTAGCGGGGGGCAGAATGAGCAGTTCTTC
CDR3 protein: CASSALTSGGQNEQFF

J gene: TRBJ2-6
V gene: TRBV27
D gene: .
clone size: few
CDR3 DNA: TGTGCCAGCAGTTTCTCCCGGCACTCTGGGGCCAACGTCCTGACTTTC
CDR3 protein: CASSFSRHSGANVLTF

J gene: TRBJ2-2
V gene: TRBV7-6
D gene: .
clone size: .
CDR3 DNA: TGTGCCAGCAGCAGAGGGACTCCCAGCACCGGGGAGCTGTTTTTT
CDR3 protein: CASSRGTPSTGELFF

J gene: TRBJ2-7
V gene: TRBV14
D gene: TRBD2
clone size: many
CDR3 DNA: TGTGCCAGCAGCCAAGAACGACTAGCGGGCTACGAGCAGTACTTC
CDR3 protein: CASSQERLAGYEQYF

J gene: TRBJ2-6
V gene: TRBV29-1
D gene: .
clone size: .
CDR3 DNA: TGCAGCGTCCGAACCTCTGGGGCCAACGTCCTGACTTTC
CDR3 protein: CSVRTSGANVLTF

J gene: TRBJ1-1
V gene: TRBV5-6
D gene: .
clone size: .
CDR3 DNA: TGTGCCAGCAGCTTGGGTGGACGGATGAACACTGAAGCTTTCTTT
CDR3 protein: CASSLGGRMNTEAFF

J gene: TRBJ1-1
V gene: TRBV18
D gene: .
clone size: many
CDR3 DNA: TGTGCCAGCTCACCAGCAGGGGTTCGGAACACTGAAGCTTTCTTT
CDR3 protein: CASSPAGVRNTEAFF

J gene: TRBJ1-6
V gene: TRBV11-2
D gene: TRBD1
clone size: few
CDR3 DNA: TGTGCCAGCAGCCCCCTGGACAGGGGACCTTCACCCCTCCACTTT
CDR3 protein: CASSPLDRGPSPLHF

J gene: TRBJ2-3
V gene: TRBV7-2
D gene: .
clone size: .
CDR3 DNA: TGTGCCAGCAGCGATAGACAAAACCCCCTCTACACAGATACGCAGTATTTT
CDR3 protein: CASSDRQNPLYTDTQYF

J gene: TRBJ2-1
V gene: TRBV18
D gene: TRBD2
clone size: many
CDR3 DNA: TGTGCCAGCTCCCACGGGACTAGCGGATACAATGAGCAGTTCTTC
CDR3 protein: CASSHGTSGYNEQFF

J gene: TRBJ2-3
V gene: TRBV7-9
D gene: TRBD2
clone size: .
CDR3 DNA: TGTGCCAGCAGATTAGGTGGCGGGGGAGATACGCAGTATTTT
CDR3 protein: CASRLGGGGDTQYF

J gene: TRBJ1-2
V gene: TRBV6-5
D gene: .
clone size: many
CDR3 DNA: TGTGCCAGCAGTTACTCGACCCGCCGGGGGGCGAATGGCTACACCTTC
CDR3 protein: CASSYSTRRGANGYTF

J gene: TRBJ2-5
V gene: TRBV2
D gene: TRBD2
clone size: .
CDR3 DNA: TGTGCCATCTGTGATCGGACTAGCGGGCCTCTCGCAGGGGGGGAGACCCAGTACTTC
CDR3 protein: CAICDRTSGPLAGGETQYF

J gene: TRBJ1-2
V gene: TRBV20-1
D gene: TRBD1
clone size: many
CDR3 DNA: TGCAGTGCTAGAGATCCGGACAGGGAATATGGCTACACCTTC
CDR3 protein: CSARDPDREYGYTF

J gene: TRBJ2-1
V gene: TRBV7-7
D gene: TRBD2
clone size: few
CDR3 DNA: TGTGCCAGCAGCTTAACATATGAGCGGGATGGCATTTCTATGGAGCAGTTCTTC
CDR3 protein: CASSLTYERDGISMEQFF

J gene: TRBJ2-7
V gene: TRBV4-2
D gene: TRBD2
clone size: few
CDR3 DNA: TGTGCCAGCAGCCAAGGCTTCCCAATTCTAGCGGGAGGGCCCTACGAGCAGTACTTC
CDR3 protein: CASSQGFPILAGGPYEQYF

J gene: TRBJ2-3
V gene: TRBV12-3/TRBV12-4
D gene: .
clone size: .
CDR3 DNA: TGTGCCAGCAGTTTAACTGTAACTTGGCGGGGGCGCACAGATACGCAGTATTTT
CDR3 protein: CASSLTVTWRGRTDTQYF

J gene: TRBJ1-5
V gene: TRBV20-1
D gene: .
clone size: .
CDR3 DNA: TGCAGTGCTAGCGCGATACTATCGGATCAGCCCCAGCATTTT
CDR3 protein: CSASAILSDQPQHF

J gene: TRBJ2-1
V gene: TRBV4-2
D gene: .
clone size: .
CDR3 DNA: TGTGCCAGCAGCCAAGTCCGACCCCCGGAAAATGAGCAGTTCTTC
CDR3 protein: CASSQVRPPENEQFF

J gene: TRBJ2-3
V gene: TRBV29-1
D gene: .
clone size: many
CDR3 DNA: TGCAGCGTTGAGAAGACAGGCGATCTTACAGATACGCAGTATTTT
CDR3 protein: CSVEKTGDLTDTQYF

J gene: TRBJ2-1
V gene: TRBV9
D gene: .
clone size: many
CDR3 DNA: TGTGCCAGCAGCGTATCGGGGAGTTCCTACTACAATGAGCAGTTCTTC
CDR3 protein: CASSVSGSSYYNEQFF

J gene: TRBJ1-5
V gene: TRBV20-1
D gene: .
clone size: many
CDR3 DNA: TGCAGTGCCAGGAACAATCAGCCCCAGCATTTT
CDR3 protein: CSARNNQPQHF

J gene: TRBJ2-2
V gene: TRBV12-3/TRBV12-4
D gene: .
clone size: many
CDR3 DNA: TGTGCCAGCAATCAGGTCACCGGGGAGCTGTTTTTT
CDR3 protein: CASNQVTGELFF

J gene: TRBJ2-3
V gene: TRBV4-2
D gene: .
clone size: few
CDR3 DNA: TGTGCCAGCAGCTCACCTTGGGATACGCAGTATTTT
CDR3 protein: CASSSPWDTQYF

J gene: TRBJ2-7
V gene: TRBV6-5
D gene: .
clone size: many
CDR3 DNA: TGTGCCAGCAGTTACAGGCGACAGATCCTCACCTACGAGCAGTACTTC
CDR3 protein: CASSYRRQILTYEQYF

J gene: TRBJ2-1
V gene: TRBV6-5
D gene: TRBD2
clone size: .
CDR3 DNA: TGTGCCAGCAGTTACGGGCGGGGGGTAATAAATGAGCAGTTCTTC
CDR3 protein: CASSYGRGVINEQFF

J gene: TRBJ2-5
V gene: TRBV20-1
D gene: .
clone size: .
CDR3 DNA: TGCAGTGCTAGAGCAGGGGTACGGGCGGCCAGGACACCCCAAGAGACCCAGTACTTC
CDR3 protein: CSARAGVRAARTPQETQYF

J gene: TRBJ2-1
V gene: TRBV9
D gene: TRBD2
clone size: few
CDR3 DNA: TGTGCCAGCAGCGAAGACCTAGCGGGAGAGCACAATGAGCAGTTCTTC
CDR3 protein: CASSEDLAGEHNEQFF

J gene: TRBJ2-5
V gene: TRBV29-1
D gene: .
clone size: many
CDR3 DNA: TGCAGCGTTATGGGGTTTGGGGAGACCCAGTACTTC
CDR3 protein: CSVMGFGETQYF

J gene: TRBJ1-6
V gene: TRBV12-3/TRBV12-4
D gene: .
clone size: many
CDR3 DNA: TGTGCCAGCAGTTTATGGGGGGGGCAGGATTCACCCCTCCACTTT
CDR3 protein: CASSLWGGQDSPLHF

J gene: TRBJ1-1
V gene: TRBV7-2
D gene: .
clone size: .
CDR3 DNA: TGTGCCAGCAGCTTCCTTCTCGGGAACACTGAAGCTTTCTTT
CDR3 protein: CASSFLLGNTEAFF

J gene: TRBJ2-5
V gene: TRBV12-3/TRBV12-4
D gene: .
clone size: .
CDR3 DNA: TGTGCCAGCAGTTTTGGACAGATTCAAGAGACCCAGTACTTC
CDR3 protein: CASSFGQIQETQYF

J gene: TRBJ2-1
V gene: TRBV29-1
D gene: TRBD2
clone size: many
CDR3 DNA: TGCAGCGTTCGCGGGGGGCGCCCTTCCTACAATGAGCAGTTCTTC
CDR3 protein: CSVRGGRPSYNEQFF

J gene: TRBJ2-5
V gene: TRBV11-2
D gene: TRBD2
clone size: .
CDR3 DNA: TGTGCCAGCAGCGCGTTGGTGTGGACTAGCGGGATAGGAGAGACCCAGTACTTC
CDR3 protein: CASSALVWTSGIGETQYF